One sample yielded the 26 T cell receptor beta chains listed below, sequenced in a study of CD8 T cells in ankylosing spondylitis. One entry per CDR3 protein results from TCRdb running MiXCR on the 5' RACE reads. The sample records some 85,000 distinct CDR3 sequences, about 9% being singletons. Antigens for these TCRs are unknown. Whole-study results and caveats: Apparently characteristic of ankylosing spondylitis blood was a TCR beta motif (under ten highly homologous variants).

Sequenced material: blood, either unsorted or a sorted T cell fraction (not recorded which). The receptor source for this set is a male donor with ankylosing spondylitis.

The table lists this clonotype with a few counts. The rearrangement uses TRBV27 and TRBJ2-1, with D uncertain. This CDR3 has 13 residues. V was shortened by 8 bases and J by 4 bases, with 12 bases between the two germline ends. CDR1 is MNHEY and CDR2 is SMNVEV in the germline V gene (reference sequence). Here the CDR3 DNA reads TGTGCCAGCGGAATGACCAGTTACAATGAGCAGTTCTTC. Its protein product is CASGMTSYNEQFF.

The chain employs TRBV20-1 and TRBJ1-4; no firm D call. The CDR3 consists of 16 residues. V shed 0 bases and J shed 3 bases, with 14 bases lying between them. CDR1 and CDR2 (germline): DFQATT, SNEGSKA (reference sequence). The CDR3 reads CSAREGFSWPNEKLFF. The DNA for the CDR3 is TGCAGTGCTAGAGAAGGATTTTCATGGCCTAATGAAAAACTGTTTTTT.

In its sample, this clonotype was seen many times. The chain carries TRBV6-1 and TRBJ2-2; 9 bases map to TRBD2. V dropped 6 bases and J dropped 0; count of bases not matched to a gene: 5. Germline-derived CDR1 and CDR2 are MNHNS and SASEGT. This CDR3 is 16 amino acids long. The CDR3 DNA is TGTGCCAGCAGGCCTAGCGGGGCCCCGAACACCGGGGAGCTGTTTTTT. Translating gives CASRPSGAPNTGELFF.

This chain joins TRBV29-1 and TRBJ1-2; a possible D gene is TRBD1 (6 bases). With 0 bases removed from V and 8 bases from J, the gap between germline ends came to 16 bases. The CDR3 extends over 14 amino acids. The germline CDR1 and CDR2 sequences are SQVTM and ANQGSEA. The CDR3 DNA reads as TGCAGCGTTGAAGATCGGGGGGGGGCAGAGGGCTACACCTTC. Amino acid sequence: CSVEDRGGAEGYTF.

This chain connects TRBV21-1 to TRBJ2-2; TRBD2, the table's D call, was not compared with the DNA. TRBV21-1 is labeled a pseudogene. CDR3 length: 16 residues. The CDR3 sequence is CASSGRTAANTGELFF. The CDR3 DNA follows: TGTGCCAGCAGTGGGAGAACGGCCGCGAACACCGGGGAGCTGTTTTTT.

This clonotype was seen more than once but under ten times. The chain has TRBV7-6 and TRBJ2-7, with unresolved D. The CDR3 is 12 residues long. Looked up from germline, CDR1 is SGHVS and CDR2 is FNYEAQ. V was clipped by 3 bases and J by 7 bases, with 10 bases between them. In nucleotides, the CDR3 is TGTGCCAGCAGCTTTAACTCCGGGGAGCAGTACTTC. It is translated as CASSFNSGEQYF.

This clonotype was counted ten times or more. The chain employs TRBV12-3 or TRBV12-4 and TRBJ2-1, with 7 bases lining up with TRBD1. The CDR3 has 16 residues. Trimming took 3 bases from V and 0 from J; bases not matched to a gene: 5. The CDR3 bases are TGTGCCAGCAGTTTTGGGACAGTGCTCTCCTACAATGAGCAGTTCTTC. This codes for CASSFGTVLSYNEQFF.

This clonotype was recorded at least ten times. The chain employs TRBV12-5 and TRBJ1-1; D perhaps matches TRBD1 (6 bases). V lost 6 bases and J 5 bases, leaving 7 bases between the germline ends. The CDR3 extends over 11 amino acids. In germline, CDR1 is LGHNT, CDR2 FRNRAP. CDR3 sequence: CASGRGTEAFF. The CDR3 region has the DNA TGTGCTAGTGGCAGGGGAACTGAAGCTTTCTTT.

This clonotype has ten or more counts. The chain carries TRBV21-1 and TRBJ2-4; TRBD1, as called in the table, went unchecked against the DNA. TRBV21-1 is given as a pseudogene. The CDR3 sequence is 18 residues long. In DNA, the CDR3 is TGTGCCAGCAGCAAAGAAAAAGGGGACACGCCAGCCAAAAACATTCAGTACTTC. This codes for CASSKEKGDTPAKNIQYF.

This clonotype appeared a few times. The genes are TRBV10-1 and TRBJ2-7, with a weak D call TRBD2 (5 bases). Deletions cut 6 bases from V and 6 bases from J, with 18 bases between. In germline, CDR1 is WNHNN, CDR2 SYGVQD (reference sequence). The CDR3 length is 14 residues. The CDR3 DNA reads TGCGCCAGCAGCAGCGGTGCCGATCTAGGCGAGCAGTACTTC. This codes for CASSSGADLGEQYF.

This clonotype came up a few times. The chain employs TRBV19 and TRBJ2-2; the D gene is possibly TRBD1 (6 bases). Germline V gene data show CDR1 as LNHDA and CDR2 as SQIVND (reference sequence). V was shortened by 3 bases and J by 4 bases, with 12 bases between the two germline ends. This CDR3 has 15 amino acids. The CDR3 spells CASSIYRAGTGELFF. In DNA form, the CDR3 reads TGTGCCAGTAGTATTTACAGGGCGGGCACCGGGGAGCTGTTTTTT.

This clonotype was counted ten times or more. This rearrangement joins TRBV7-2 to TRBJ1-5; unclear D gene. The CDR3 runs to 14 residues. Germline assignment: CDR1 SGHTA and CDR2 FQGNSA. The V end was cut by 2 bases, the J end by 4 bases, with 9 bases between. CDR3 DNA: TGTGCCAGCAGCTTATGGGATACTAATCAGCCCCAGCATTTT. Translated, it gives CASSLWDTNQPQHF. The entire variable domain, with the rest obtained from reference TRBV7-2 and TRBJ1-5, is as follows: GAGVSQSPSNKVTEKGKDVELRCDPISGHTALYWYRQSLGQGLEFLIYFQGNSAPDKSGLPSDRFSAERTGGSVSTLTIQRTQQEDSAVYLCASSLWDTNQPQHFGDGTRLSIL.

This clonotype showed up just a few times. J is TRBJ2-7 and V is TRBV27; TRBD2 is a possible D gene (6 bases). V was trimmed by 4 bases and J by 0 bases, leaving 16 bases between them. Germline CDR1 MNHEY, CDR2 SMNVEV (reference sequence). The CDR3 totals 16 residues. The chain's CDR3 is CASSSPRDLSSYEQYF. The CDR3 DNA is TGTGCCAGCAGTTCACCCCGGGACTTGAGCTCCTACGAGCAGTACTTC.

This clonotype came up many times. The chain combines TRBV20-1 with TRBJ2-2, with 8 bases identical to TRBD1. This CDR3 region has 17 residues. V was pared by 5 bases and J by 7 bases, with 18 bases of the junction left unmatched. Germline V lookup: CDR1 DFQATT, CDR2 SNEGSKA (reference sequence). DNA for the CDR3: TGCAGTGCTCTTGTTCGGGACAGGATAGACCGGGTCGGGGAGCTGTTTTTT. Translated: CSALVRDRIDRVGELFF.

This clonotype appeared many times. This sequence joins TRBV20-1 and TRBJ2-1; no clear D gene. Germline V gene lookup returns CDR1 DFQATT and CDR2 SNEGSKA (reference sequence). The CDR3 covers 15 residues. Trimming took 3 bases from V and 8 from J, leaving 20 bases between them. The CDR3 coding sequence is TGCAGTGCTAGGATCGTCGCAGGTCCTAGGGATGAGCAGTTCTTC. This translates into CSARIVAGPRDEQFF.

The chain recombines TRBV7-2 with TRBJ2-5, with no clear D. There are 11 residues in the CDR3. CDR1 is SGHTA and CDR2 is FQGNSA in the germline V gene. Trimming stripped 5 bases from V and 5 bases from J, with 6 bases between. The CDR3 spells CASSAVETQYF. Here the CDR3 DNA reads TGTGCCAGCAGCGCGGTGGAGACCCAGTACTTC.

The rearrangement links TRBV14 to TRBJ1-1; perhaps TRBD1 as D (5 bases). In germline, CDR1 is SGHDN, CDR2 FVKESK. Trimming shortened V by 0 bases and J by 5 bases, and 10 bases separated the two germline ends. This CDR3 is built from 14 residues. CDR3 loop: CASSQEVRGTEAFF. CDR3 sequence (DNA): TGTGCCAGCAGCCAAGAGGTCCGGGGGACTGAAGCTTTCTTT.

This clonotype was seen ten or more times. The chain couples TRBV7-9 to TRBJ2-1; D not certain. V was pared by 8 bases and J by 1 base, with 12 bases between. Looked up from germline, CDR1 is SEHNR and CDR2 is FQNEAQ (reference sequence). The CDR3 runs 14 residues. CDR3 amino acids: CASVPAESYNEQFF. The CDR3 nucleotides are TGTGCCAGCGTCCCGGCGGAGTCCTACAATGAGCAGTTCTTC.

This clonotype showed up just a few times. V gene TRBV20-1 combines with J gene TRBJ2-1; 8 nucleotides line up with TRBD2. Per the germline V gene, CDR1 is DFQATT and CDR2 is SNEGSKA (reference sequence). Germline trimming cut 0 bases from V and 8 bases from J; bases unmatched to any gene: 9. The CDR3 contains 15 residues. The CDR3 DNA reads as TGCAGTGCTAGAGATAGGGGCCTAGCGGGTTATGAGCAGTTCTTC. Translating it yields CSARDRGLAGYEQFF.

The gene calls are TRBV20-1 and TRBJ2-1, with TRBD1 matching over 9 bases. CDR3 length equals 15 residues. Germline CDR1 is DFQATT and CDR2 is SNEGSKA (reference sequence). J was trimmed by 4 bases and V by 2 bases; bases with no gene match: 6. The CDR3 loop reads CSARPGQGRYNEQFF. CDR3 sequence (DNA): TGCAGTGCTAGACCCGGACAGGGGCGATACAATGAGCAGTTCTTC.

In its sample, this clonotype was seen many times. This chain joins TRBV12-3 or TRBV12-4 and TRBJ1-1; D call uncertain. Trimming cost V 6 bases and J 6 bases, with 14 bases left between them. CDR3 length: 13 residues. The CDR3 DNA reads as TGTGCCAGCAGGGGGTCTTCCTCCTCTGAAGCTTTCTTT. Protein product: CASRGSSSSEAFF.

This CDR3 is CASIYVDNEQFF. The CDR3 DNA reads as TGTGCCAGCATCTACGTGGACAATGAGCAGTTCTTC. This chain joins TRBV2 and TRBJ2-1; the D is unclear. The CDR3 loop spans 12 amino acids. Germline V gene data show CDR1 as SNHLY and CDR2 as FYNNEI. Trimming pared 7 bases from V and 5 bases from J, leaving 9 bases between.

The chain couples TRBV4-1 to TRBJ2-3; 12 bases map to TRBD2. The J segment lost 1 base and the V segment lost 7 bases, leaving 6 bases of the junction unmatched. Germline-derived CDR1 and CDR2 are MGHRA and YSYEKL. This CDR3 is 16 amino acids long. CDR3 in amino acids: CASTPRLAGGTDTQYF. CDR3 DNA sequence: TGCGCCAGCACGCCAAGACTAGCGGGGGGCACAGATACGCAGTATTTT.

The chain joins TRBV20-1 to TRBJ2-2; D may be TRBD1 (6 bases). The germline V gene encodes CDR1 DFQATT and CDR2 SNEGSKA (reference sequence). V lost 3 bases, J lost 4 bases, and 15 bases lay in between. CDR3 length: 15 amino acids. In DNA form, the CDR3 reads TGCAGTGCTAGGGCGAGGACAGAGAGCACCGGGGAGCTGTTTTTT. Encoded protein: CSARARTESTGELFF.

This chain joins TRBV10-1 and TRBJ2-3; D not resolved. CDR3 size: 12 residues. Germline CDR1 and CDR2: WNHNN and SYGVQD (reference sequence). Trimming stripped 7 bases from V and 2 bases from J, with 7 bases between. The CDR3 loop reads CASTDSTDTQYF. Here the CDR3 DNA reads TGCGCCAGCACCGACTCCACAGATACGCAGTATTTT.

This sequence joins TRBV27 and TRBJ2-1; D unresolved. V was pared by 7 bases and J by 0 bases, with 10 bases between. The CDR3 sequence is 14 residues long. Germline V gene data show CDR1 as MNHEY and CDR2 as SMNVEV (reference sequence). CDR3 region: CASKASSSYNEQFF. The CDR3 nucleotides read TGTGCCAGCAAAGCGTCGAGCTCCTACAATGAGCAGTTCTTC.